The 8 T cell receptor beta chains reported below all come from one sample, sequenced in a study of STAT5B mutations in CD4+ large granular lymphocyte leukemia (dated by TCRdb to about 2022). The method behind the library was the immunoSEQ multiplex PCR assay. TCRdb stores this immuneACCESS table with in-frame sequences only. Part of the clones is absent; in the studies checked, under half of the shortfall reflects unresolved V genes, and no reason is known for the rest. The sample contains some 41,000 clones, roughly 80% of them found a single time. The biggest ten clones account for 0.35% of the sample. The source material was CD4+ T cells from blood buffy coats. These receptors were collected from a human donor in good health.

This rearrangement joins TRBV10-1 to TRBJ2-3, with no clear D. Germline V CDR1 and CDR2: WNHNN, SYGVQD (reference sequence). V was cut by 5 bases and J by 2 bases, with 11 bases left in between. This CDR3 is 14 amino acids long. CDR3: CASSSSPYTDTQYF. The CDR3 nucleotides read TGCGCCAGCAGTTCCAGCCCATACACAGATACGCAGTATTTT.

CDR3 sequence (DNA): TGTGCCAGCAGCTTAGAGGCCGATCAGCCCCAGCATTTT. This gives the protein CASSLEADQPQHF. The chain uses TRBV7-2 and TRBJ1-5; no clear D. CDR1 and CDR2 (germline): SGHTA, FQGNSA. The CDR3 totals 13 residues. V was shortened by 1 base and J by 5 bases, with 6 bases between the two germline ends. Looking up the rest from reference TRBV7-2 and TRBJ1-5 gives the full variable domain: GAGVSQSPSNKVTEKGKDVELRCDPISGHTALYWYRQSLGQGLEFLIYFQGNSAPDKSGLPSDRFSAERTGGSVSTLTIQRTQQEDSAVYLCASSLEADQPQHFGDGTRLSIL.

This clone was seen once. The chain couples TRBV10-2 to TRBJ1-4; weak D call: TRBD1 (5 bases). V lost 1 base and J 4 bases, leaving 10 bases between the germline ends. CDR1 is WSHSY, CDR2 SAAADI, per germline. CDR3 size: 15 residues. Here the CDR3 DNA reads TGCGCCAGCAGTGAGTTCAAGGGGCATAATGAAAAACTGTTTTTT. Protein sequence: CASSEFKGHNEKLFF.

The chain carries TRBV11-2 and TRBJ2-7, with a possible D match to TRBD1 (6 bases). From germline, CDR1 is SGHAT and CDR2 FQNNGV. CDR3 size: 13 residues. Trimming stripped 8 bases from V and 2 bases from J, with 13 bases between. This chain's CDR3 is CASGGGGAYEQYF. CDR3 nucleotide sequence: TGTGCCAGCGGTGGGGGCGGTGCCTACGAGCAGTACTTC.

Notes on this clone: The junction differs from germline at one of its ends, possibly a read error. CDR3 sequence (DNA): TGTGCCACCAGCAGAGATGGGACAAGCCCGCATTTT. Translating it yields CATSRDGTSPHF. The chain carries TRBV15 and TRBJ2-3, with D possibly matching TRBD1 (6 bases). The CDR3 has 12 residues. Germline CDR1 is LNHNV and CDR2 is YYDKDF (reference sequence).

The rearrangement uses TRBV10-1 and TRBJ2-2; no reliable D call. The CDR3 totals 13 residues. In germline, CDR1 is WNHNN, CDR2 SYGVQD (reference sequence). V shed 6 bases and J shed 7 bases, with 12 bases lying between them. CDR3 nucleotides: TGCGCCAGCAGCGGCCTAATCGGCGGGGAGCTGTTTTTT. This translates into CASSGLIGGELFF.

The rearrangement joins TRBV12-1 to TRBJ2-1; TRBD2, the table's D call, was not compared with the DNA. TRBV12-1 counts as a pseudogene. The CDR3 is 15 residues long. The CDR3 DNA follows: TGTGCCAGCAGCTTATGTAGCGGGAGTGCCCATGAGCAGTTCTTC. As protein: CASSLCSGSAHEQFF.

V is TRBV2 and J is TRBJ2-3; D is ambiguous. Germline-derived CDR1 and CDR2 are SNHLY and FYNNEI. V lost 7 bases to trimming and J lost 6 bases, with 8 bases between them. The CDR3 has 11 amino acids. Here the CDR3 DNA reads TGTGCCAGCAAAATAAGGGATACGCAGTATTTT. As protein: CASKIRDTQYF.